The present T cell receptor beta chain was sequenced within a study of blood T cell repertoires in COVID-19. Per germline, CDR1 SGHRS and CDR2 YFSETQ. Trimming took 2 bases from V and 3 from J; bases not matched to a gene: 6. This CDR3 region has 15 residues. Per the authors' pipeline: From reference gene primer amplification, estimates of nucleated cell counts were derived. Repertoires were generated with immunoSEQ multiplex PCR, while TCRdb's copy carries only in-frame clones and drops some. V, J and clone size are taken as reported in that table, and D and trimming were inferred from the DNA itself. Among about 87,000 clones listed, roughly four fifths were seen once.

The gene calls are TRBV5-1 and TRBJ2-5; 8 nucleotides match TRBD1. The receptor was isolated from a woman aged 70-85 years with acute or convalescent COVID-19. The material sequenced was peripheral blood. The CDR3 region has the DNA TGCGCCAGCAGCTTAGAGGGACAGGACGAAGAGACCCAGTACTTC. This encodes CASSLEGQDEETQYF.